This TCR beta chain comes out of a study of Tregs in tolerant kidney transplant recipients. Sequenced by immunoSEQ multiplex PCR; TCRdb stores in-frame clones only, minus some. This sample has approximately 100,000 clones, with roughly 93% found just once. This CDR3 has 15 residues. Trimming took 5 bases from V and 1 from J, leaving 14 bases between them. Germline V CDR1 and CDR2: SGHTA, FQGNSA. The chain links TRBV7-2 to TRBJ2-5, with a tentative D call TRBD2 (6 bases). This sequence was found in a human donor who received a combined kidney and bone marrow transplant. Material: CD4+ T cells from blood, obtained before the transplant. Here the CDR3 DNA reads TGTGCCAGCAGCGTTTTGGCGGGGAGCCAAGAGACCCAGTACTTC. Its protein product is CASSVLAGSQETQYF.